This is a list of T cell receptor beta chains from one sample in a study of neurological immune-mediated disorders. TCRdb re-called the 5' RACE reads with MiXCR, one entry per CDR3 protein. The data contain about 65,000 distinct CDR3 sequences, approximately 4.1% of them singletons. The source material was PBMCs. The receptor set was obtained from a man in his fifties or sixties with multiple sclerosis. CDR3s include the opening cysteine and the closing phenylalanine or tryptophan. The D gene is left open where the match is weak. Clone size is not always given. Where it is, it says once, few, many or a class for expanded clones.

D	V	size	J	DNA	CDR3
TRBD1	TRBV29-1	many	TRBJ2-1	TGCAGCGCCGATCACCGGGACAGCTCCTACAATGAGCAGTTCTTC	CSADHRDSSYNEQFF
TRBD2	TRBV4-3	.	TRBJ2-2	TGCGCCAGCAGCCAAACTAGCGGGGGAACTAACACCGGGGAGCTGTTTTTT	CASSQTSGGTNTGELFF
.	TRBV5-1	many	TRBJ2-1	TGCGCCAGCAGAAAACAGGGTGATGAGCAGTTCTTC	CASRKQGDEQFF
.	TRBV5-6	many	TRBJ2-2	TGTGCCAGCAGCTTTCATCCCGGGGAGCTGTTTTTT	CASSFHPGELFF
.	TRBV5-1	many	TRBJ1-1	TGCGCCAGCATGGGAGCGGCTAACACTGAAGCTTTCTTT	CASMGAANTEAFF
.	TRBV7-2	many	TRBJ1-4	TGTGCCAGCAGCTTAAGCCGTACTTCTAATGAAAAACTGTTTTTT	CASSLSRTSNEKLFF
.	TRBV5-1	few	TRBJ1-6	TGCGCCAGCAGCTTAACGAGCTTAAGTTCACCCCTCAACTTT	CASSLTSLSSPLNF
.	TRBV5-1	many	TRBJ2-2	TGCGCCAGCGCCTCCGGGACCTCGACTACCGGGGAGCTGTTTTTT	CASASGTSTTGELFF
.	TRBV10-3	many	TRBJ2-7	TGTGCCATCAGTGGGGTCGGGCTGGAGCAGTACTTC	CAISGVGLEQYF
.	TRBV7-2	many	TRBJ2-7	TGTGCCAGCAGCTTATTCGGATACGAGCAGTACTTC	CASSLFGYEQYF
.	TRBV20-1	many	TRBJ1-1	TGCAGTGCTACCATAGGGGGGCGTGGGACTGAAGCTTTCTTT	CSATIGGRGTEAFF
.	TRBV20-1	many	TRBJ2-7	TGCAGTGCAAGAGGGAGGGAGCAGTACTTC	CSARGREQYF
TRBD1	TRBV5-5	many	TRBJ1-5	TGTGCCAGCAGCTTCGCGGGGACAGGGGGTTTTATGCCCCAGCATTTT	CASSFAGTGGFMPQHF
TRBD2	TRBV6-5	many	TRBJ2-2	TGTGCCAGCAGTCCACGGACTAGCGGGGGTCCCCAGCTCGGGGAGCTGTTTTTT	CASSPRTSGGPQLGELFF
.	TRBV9	many	TRBJ1-1	TGTGCCAGTGGGCCCAGCAAAAGGACTGAAGCTTTCTTT	CASGPSKRTEAFF
TRBD2	TRBV15	many	TRBJ2-3	TGTGCCACCAGCAGAGATCGCGGGGGGGCCGGGGGAACAGATACGCAGTATTTT	CATSRDRGGAGGTDTQYF
TRBD2	TRBV7-2	many	TRBJ2-3	TGTGCCAGCAGCTTAATTCTAGCGGGGGACCTCACAGATACGCAGTATTTT	CASSLILAGDLTDTQYF
.	TRBV5-1	many	TRBJ2-3	TGCGCCAGCAGCTTACGAGGGGGAGATACGCAGTATTTT	CASSLRGGDTQYF
.	TRBV7-9	many	TRBJ1-2	TGTGCCAGCAGCTTAGCAGCAGGGAACTATGGCTACACCTTC	CASSLAAGNYGYTF
.	TRBV12-5	many	TRBJ2-2	TGTGCTAGTGGTTTGGTTTCGGGGGTGGGACGAGCGAACACCGGGGAGCTGTTTTTT	CASGLVSGVGRANTGELFF
.	TRBV20-1	few	TRBJ1-2	TGCAGTGCTAGAGATCGGGGGGTCCAACGGTATGGCTACACCTTC	CSARDRGVQRYGYTF
TRBD2	TRBV6-5	many	TRBJ2-5	TGTGCCAGCACGCCTAGCGGGGGAGAAGAGACCCAGTACTTC	CASTPSGGEETQYF
.	TRBV6-5	many	TRBJ1-5	TGTGCCAGCAGCCCCGCCTTGTCGGTTCAGCCCCAGCATTTT	CASSPALSVQPQHF
TRBD2	TRBV20-1	many	TRBJ2-5	TGCAGTGCTAGGGCCTATAGCGGGGGGCACCAAGAGACCCAGTACTTC	CSARAYSGGHQETQYF
TRBD2	TRBV10-3	many	TRBJ2-5	TGTGCCATCAGTGGAGGACTAGCGGGGGGGCCAGAGACCCAGTACTTC	CAISGGLAGGPETQYF
TRBD2	TRBV20-1	many	TRBJ2-7	TGCAGTGCCCCCGGGACTAGCGGGGATTCCTACGAGCAGTACTTC	CSAPGTSGDSYEQYF
.	TRBV7-6	many	TRBJ2-1	TGTGCCAGCAGCTTGGGAAGGTCAGAGGAGTACAATGAGCAGTTCTTC	CASSLGRSEEYNEQFF
.	TRBV6-4	.	TRBJ1-1	TGTGCCAGCAGTGACTCGGGGGGGGCTACTGAAGCTTTCTTT	CASSDSGGATEAFF
.	TRBV7-2	.	TRBJ1-6	TGTGCCAGCAGCCCCGGGACTTCGGGACCACCCCTACACTTT	CASSPGTSGPPLHF
.	TRBV5-1	many	TRBJ2-5	TGCGCCAGCAGCTTTTTAGGGCAGCTCCAAGAGACCCAGTACTTC	CASSFLGQLQETQYF
TRBD1	TRBV12-3/TRBV12-4	many	TRBJ2-4	TGTGCCAGCAGTCCGTCGACAGGGGGCGTGACCAAAAACATTCAGTACTTC	CASSPSTGGVTKNIQYF
.	TRBV5-5	many	TRBJ2-6	TGTGCCAGCAGCTATGGACATGGGCGCTCTGGGGCCAACGTCCTGACTTTC	CASSYGHGRSGANVLTF
TRBD2	TRBV6-5	.	TRBJ2-4	TGTGCCAGCAGTCCCAGCGGGACGCATGGTAAAATTCAGTACTTC	CASSPSGTHGKIQYF
.	TRBV4-3	many	TRBJ1-3	TGCGCCAGCAGCCTCGGGCAGCCTGGAAACACCATATATTTT	CASSLGQPGNTIYF
TRBD1	TRBV5-5	many	TRBJ1-6	TGTGCCAGCAGCTGGGGACAGCTTGCATATTCACCCCTCAACTTT	CASSWGQLAYSPLNF
.	TRBV4-3	many	TRBJ1-2	TGCGCCAGCAGCCCGAACAGACTAGACTATGGCTACACCTTC	CASSPNRLDYGYTF
.	TRBV7-2	many	TRBJ2-7	TGTGCCAGCAGCTTAGTCAGGACCCAGCGCTACGAGCAGTACTTC	CASSLVRTQRYEQYF
.	TRBV4-1	few	TRBJ1-1	TGCGCCAGCAGCCAAGAAGGAATGAACACTGAAGCTTTCTTT	CASSQEGMNTEAFF
.	TRBV28	many	TRBJ1-5	TGTGCCAGCGAGCTTGGAGGGGTCGGTCAGCCCCAGCATTTT	CASELGGVGQPQHF
TRBD2	TRBV9	many	TRBJ2-3	TGTGCCAGCAGCGTAGTTCGGAGCGGGGGAAGCACAGATACGCAGTATTTT	CASSVVRSGGSTDTQYF
.	TRBV5-1	many	TRBJ1-5	TGCGCCAGCAGCTTGGGGACAGTGGAGGGGCAGCCCCAGCATTTT	CASSLGTVEGQPQHF
.	TRBV20-1	many	TRBJ1-1	TGCAGTGCTAGAGCGGGGGGTAGAGAAGCTTTCTTT	CSARAGGREAFF
.	TRBV9	many	TRBJ1-2	TGTGCCAGCAGCGTAAACGCCGGAGGAGATGGCTACACCTTC	CASSVNAGGDGYTF
TRBD2	TRBV12-3/TRBV12-4	many	TRBJ2-5	TGTGCCAGCAGTTTCGGGGGGGAAGAGACCCAGTACTTC	CASSFGGEETQYF
.	TRBV6-5	many	TRBJ2-2	TGTGCCAGCAGACCCAGGGGTGGGACCGGGGAGCTGTTTTTT	CASRPRGGTGELFF
.	TRBV20-1	many	TRBJ1-3	TGCAGTGCTAGAGATGGGGGCCCAGTCGGAAACACCATATATTTT	CSARDGGPVGNTIYF
.	TRBV13	many	TRBJ1-2	TGTGCCAGCAGCTTAGAAGGGGTTAACTATGGCTACACCTTC	CASSLEGVNYGYTF
TRBD2	TRBV4-1	many	TRBJ2-7	TGCGCCAGCAGCCAAGATTTGGGACTACCCTACGAGCAGTACTTC	CASSQDLGLPYEQYF
TRBD1	TRBV5-1	many	TRBJ2-4	TGCGCCAGCAGCTTCTACTACCTTTTCTATCCGGGACAGGGAATGAAAAACATTCAGTACTTC	CASSFYYLFYPGQGMKNIQYF
TRBD2	TRBV10-3	many	TRBJ2-3	TGTGCCATCAGTGCAGCTAGCGGGGCGAACACAGATACGCAGTATTTT	CAISAASGANTDTQYF
TRBD1	TRBV20-1	many	TRBJ2-2	TGCAGTGCCCGGGACAGGGGAGTTGGGGAGCTGTTTTTT	CSARDRGVGELFF
TRBD1	TRBV20-1	many	TRBJ2-5	TGCAGTGCTTGGGGACAGGCCCAGAGGGAGACCCAGTACTTC	CSAWGQAQRETQYF
TRBD2	TRBV10-3	.	TRBJ2-3	TGTGCCATCAGGGCGGGGGGAATTACAGATACGCAGTATTTT	CAIRAGGITDTQYF
.	TRBV4-3	many	TRBJ2-7	TGCGCCAGCAGCCAGGCCCTCCACACCGCCTACGAGCAGTACTTC	CASSQALHTAYEQYF